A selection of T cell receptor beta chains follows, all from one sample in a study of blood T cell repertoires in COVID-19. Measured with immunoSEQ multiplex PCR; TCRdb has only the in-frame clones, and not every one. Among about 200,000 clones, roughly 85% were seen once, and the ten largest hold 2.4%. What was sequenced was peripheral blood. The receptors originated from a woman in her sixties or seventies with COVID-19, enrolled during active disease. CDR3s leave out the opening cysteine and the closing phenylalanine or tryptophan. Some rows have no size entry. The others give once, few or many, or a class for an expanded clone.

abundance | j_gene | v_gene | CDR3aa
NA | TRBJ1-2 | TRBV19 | ASSMRATYGYT
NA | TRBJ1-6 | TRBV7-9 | ASSLNDRGSPLH
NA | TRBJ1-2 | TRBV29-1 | SVGQGTYYGYT
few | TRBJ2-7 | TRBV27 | ASSLRTRGREQY
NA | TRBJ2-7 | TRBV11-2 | ASSVRDRAYEQY
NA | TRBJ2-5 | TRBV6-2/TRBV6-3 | ASSRSRGSETQY
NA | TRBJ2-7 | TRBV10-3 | ALRGTGGHEQY
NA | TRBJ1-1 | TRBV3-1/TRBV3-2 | ASSRALEAF
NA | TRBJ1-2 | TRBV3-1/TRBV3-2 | ASSTTAYGYT
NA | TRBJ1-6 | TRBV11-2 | ASSLDRDSPLH
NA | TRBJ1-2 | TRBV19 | ASSVTGTGGGYT
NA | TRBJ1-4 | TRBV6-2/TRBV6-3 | ASSPQRINEKLF
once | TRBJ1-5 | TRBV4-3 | ASSQDPGANNQPQH
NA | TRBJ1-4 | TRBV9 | ASSVAGGMPNEKLF
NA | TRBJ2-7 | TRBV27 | ASSSSYEQY
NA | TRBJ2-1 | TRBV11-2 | ASSLDVGLWNEQF
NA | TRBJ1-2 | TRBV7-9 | ASSLSGSYGYT
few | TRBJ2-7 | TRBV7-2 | ASSFGGGVSSYEQY
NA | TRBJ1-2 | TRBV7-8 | ASSPGTDFYGYT
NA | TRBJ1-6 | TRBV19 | ASRTGDNSPLH
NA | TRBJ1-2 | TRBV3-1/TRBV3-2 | ASSQADDSYGYT
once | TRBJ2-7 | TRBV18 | ASSPGSSGSYEQY
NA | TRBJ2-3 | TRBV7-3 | ASRKREEDTQY
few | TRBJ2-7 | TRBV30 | AWRTLGGAYEQY
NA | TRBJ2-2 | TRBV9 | ATSRGNTGELF
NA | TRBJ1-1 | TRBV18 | ASSPRGQGMNTEAF
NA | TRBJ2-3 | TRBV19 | ASSSRTSGGTDTQY
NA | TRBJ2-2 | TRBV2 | ASSGREGVLF
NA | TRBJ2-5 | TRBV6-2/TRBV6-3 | ASSYPRGGETQY
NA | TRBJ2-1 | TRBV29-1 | SVEAANRAYNEQF
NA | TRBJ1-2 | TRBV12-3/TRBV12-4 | ASSSERYGYT
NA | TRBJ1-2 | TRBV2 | ASRNRGVDYGYT
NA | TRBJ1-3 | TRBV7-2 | ASSSHRALSGNTIY
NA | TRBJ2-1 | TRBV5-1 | ASSSPGTSGSGEQF
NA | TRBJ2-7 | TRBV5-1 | ASSLTSSGRTEQY
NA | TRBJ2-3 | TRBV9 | ASSVGLSGRGKGDTQY
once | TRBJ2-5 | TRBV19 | ASSLRHVQETQY
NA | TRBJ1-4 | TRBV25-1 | ASSEYPRRGPNEKLF
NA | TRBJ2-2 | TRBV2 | ASSVAGGELF
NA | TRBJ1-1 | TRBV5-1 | ASSLGAAMNTEAF
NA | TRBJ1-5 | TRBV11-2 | ASSLGRTGGQPQH
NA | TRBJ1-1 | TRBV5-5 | ASSSPRSDRSPLSTEAF
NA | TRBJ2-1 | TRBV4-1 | ASSQVAAGSYNEQF
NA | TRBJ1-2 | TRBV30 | AWSFEINYGYT
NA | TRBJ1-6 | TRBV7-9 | ASSLVWTTNNSPLH
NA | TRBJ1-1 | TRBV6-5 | ASAGRRGLSTEAF
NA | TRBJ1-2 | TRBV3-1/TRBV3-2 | ASSQAGTEDGGYT
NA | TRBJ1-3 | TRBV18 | ASSTQGRASGNTIY
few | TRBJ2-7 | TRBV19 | ASNLRAGGYEQY
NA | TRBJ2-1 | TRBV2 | ASGRGTTLSYNEQF
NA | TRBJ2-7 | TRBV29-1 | SGSQPGQGLGEQY
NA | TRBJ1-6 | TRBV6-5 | ASSYSGGNVKTLH
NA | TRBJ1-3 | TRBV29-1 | SVDQGPGNTIY
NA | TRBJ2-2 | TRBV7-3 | ASSSAGTMNTGELF
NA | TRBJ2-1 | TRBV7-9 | ASSLAGTSGGAYNEQF